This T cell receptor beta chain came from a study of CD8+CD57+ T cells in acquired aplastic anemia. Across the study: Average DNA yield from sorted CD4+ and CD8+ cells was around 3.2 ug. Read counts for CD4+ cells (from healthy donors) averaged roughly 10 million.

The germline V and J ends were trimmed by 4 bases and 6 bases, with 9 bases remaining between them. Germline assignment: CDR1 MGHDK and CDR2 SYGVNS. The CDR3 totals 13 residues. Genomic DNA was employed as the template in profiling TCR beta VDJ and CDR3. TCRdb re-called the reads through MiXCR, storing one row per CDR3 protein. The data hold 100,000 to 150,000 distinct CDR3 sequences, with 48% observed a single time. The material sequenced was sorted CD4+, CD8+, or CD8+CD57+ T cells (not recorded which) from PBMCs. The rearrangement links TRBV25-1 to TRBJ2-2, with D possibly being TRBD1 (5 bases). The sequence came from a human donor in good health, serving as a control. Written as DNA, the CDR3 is TGTGCCAGCAGTGTAGGGGCTGCCGGGGAGCTGTTTTTT. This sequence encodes CASSVGAAGELFF.